The 26 T cell receptor beta chains listed next were all sequenced from one sample in a study of blood T cell repertoires in COVID-19. The repertoire was sequenced with immunoSEQ multiplex PCR; TCRdb's copy has only in-frame clones and lacks some. The data contain 200,000 to 250,000 clones, approximately 80% of them singletons. What was sequenced was peripheral blood. These receptor sequences come from a woman older than 75 with COVID-19, enrolled during active disease.

CDR3 DNA sequence: TGTGCCAGCAGTTGGGGACTCGGCGAGCAGTACTTC. Protein: CASSWGLGEQYF. The chain carries TRBV6-5 and TRBJ2-7; D possibly corresponds to TRBD2 (6 bases). CDR3 size: 12 residues. Germline CDR1 is MNHEY and CDR2 is SVGAGI. The germline V and J ends were trimmed by 4 bases and 6 bases, with 10 bases remaining between them.

This chain links TRBV5-6 with TRBJ1-1; D not resolved. V was shortened by 4 bases and J by 4 bases, with 14 bases between the two germline ends. The CDR3 sequence is 14 residues long. The germline V gene has CDR1 SGHDT and CDR2 YYEEEE. CDR3 loop: CASSPIDKLTEAFF. DNA for the CDR3: TGTGCCAGCAGCCCAATCGACAAACTCACTGAAGCTTTCTTT.

This chain uses TRBV4-1 with TRBJ1-2, with a tentative D call TRBD1 (5 bases). CDR3 size: 18 residues. Germline V gene sequence: CDR1 MGHRA, CDR2 YSYEKL. Trimming removed 3 bases at V and 4 bases at J, with 24 bases between. CDR3 sequence: CASSHPPWGRREGYGYTF. The CDR3 coding sequence is TGCGCCAGCAGCCATCCCCCGTGGGGACGGCGGGAGGGCTATGGCTACACCTTC.

The chain recombines TRBV9 with TRBJ1-6; D is uncertain. CDR1 and CDR2 from the germline V gene are SGDLS and YYNGEE. With 0 bases removed from V and 7 bases from J, the gap between germline ends came to 14 bases. CDR3 length equals 16 residues. CDR3 sequence (DNA): TGTGCCAGCAGCGTAGCCTCGTTACAGCTAAATTCACCCCTCCACTTT. Amino acids: CASSVASLQLNSPLHF.

This chain joins TRBV5-1 and TRBJ1-5; D call uncertain. The CDR3 runs 13 residues. Looked up from germline, CDR1 is SGHRS and CDR2 is YFSETQ. Trimming left V 0 bases short and J 5 bases short, with 6 bases between. The CDR3 nucleotides are TGCGCCAGCAGCTTGGAAACGGATCAGCCCCAGCATTTT. Its translation: CASSLETDQPQHF.

The chain carries TRBV5-1 and TRBJ2-3, with D perhaps matching TRBD1 (6 bases). This CDR3 region has 16 residues. V was trimmed by 4 bases and J by 0 bases, leaving 15 bases between them. Germline values: CDR1 SGHRS, CDR2 YFSETQ. The CDR3 loop is CASSPRTDPSTDTQYF. CDR3 nucleotides: TGCGCCAGCAGCCCTCGGACAGACCCTAGCACAGATACGCAGTATTTT.

The chain combines TRBV5-1 with TRBJ1-1; D unresolved. Deletions cut 3 bases from V and 3 bases from J, with 3 bases between. CDR1 SGHRS and CDR2 YFSETQ come from the germline V gene. The CDR3 is 11 amino acids. The CDR3 reads CASSSDTEAFF. The CDR3 nucleotides read TGCGCCAGCAGCTCGGACACTGAAGCTTTCTTT.

A note on this clone: The junction differs from germline at one of its ends, possibly a read error. The chain recombines TRBV3-1 (or the pseudogene TRBV3-2) with TRBJ1-2; D might be TRBD1 (5 bases). This CDR3 region has 14 residues. CDR1 and CDR2 from the germline V gene are LGHDT and YNNKEL (reference sequence). The DNA for the CDR3 is TGTGCCGGCAGCCCGGATGCCGGGGGCTATGGCTACACCTTC. Amino acids: CAGSPDAGGYGYTF.

The V gene is TRBV5-4, the J gene TRBJ1-6; D gene unclear. CDR3 length: 14 amino acids. The germline V and J ends were trimmed by 9 bases and 8 bases, with 18 bases remaining between them. Per the germline V gene, CDR1 is SGHNT and CDR2 is YYREEE (reference sequence). This CDR3 is CATKAEGNYSPLHF. The CDR3 region has the DNA TGTGCCACCAAGGCGGAGGGAAATTATTCACCCCTCCACTTT.

The V gene is TRBV6-5, the J gene TRBJ1-5; D possibly corresponds to TRBD1 (5 bases). Germline-derived CDR1 and CDR2 are MNHEY and SVGAGI. CDR3 length equals 13 residues. Trimming pared 7 bases from V and 4 bases from J, leaving 11 bases between. CDR3 loop: CASILQGNQPQHF. CDR3 nucleotide sequence: TGTGCCAGCATTCTTCAGGGTAATCAGCCCCAGCATTTT.

V usage is TRBV6-5 and J usage is TRBJ2-5; D unresolved. V gave up 7 bases and J gave up 5 bases, with 8 bases separating them. Germline V gives CDR1 MNHEY, CDR2 SVGAGI. This CDR3 has 11 residues. The CDR3 region is CASTRKETQYF. In DNA form, the CDR3 reads TGTGCCAGCACTAGAAAGGAGACCCAGTACTTC.

V usage is TRBV9 and J usage is TRBJ2-3, with D perhaps matching TRBD2 (5 bases). Looked up from germline, CDR1 is SGDLS and CDR2 is YYNGEE. The CDR3 runs 17 residues. With 0 bases removed from V and 2 bases from J, the gap between germline ends came to 16 bases. In DNA form, the CDR3 reads TGTGCCAGCAGCGTAGGTACGGCTAGCACAGTCACAGATACGCAGTATTTT. It encodes CASSVGTASTVTDTQYF.

V gene TRBV3-1 (or the pseudogene TRBV3-2) combines with J gene TRBJ1-5, with D hard to call. CDR1 is LGHDT and CDR2 is YNNKEL in the germline V gene (reference sequence). Trimming stripped 3 bases from V and 0 bases from J, with 12 bases between. The CDR3 is 16 residues long. The DNA of the CDR3 is TGTGCCAGCAGCCAGAACAGTGCTTCTAGCAATCAGCCCCAGCATTTT. It translates to CASSQNSASSNQPQHF.

This sequence joins TRBV5-4 and TRBJ2-3, with 14 bases lining up with TRBD2. CDR3 length: 17 residues. The V and J ends lost 2 bases and 2 bases, in that order; junction bases with no gene match: 4. The germline gives CDR1 SGHNT, CDR2 YYREEE (reference sequence). CDR3 amino acids: CASSLPGLAGVTDTQYF. The CDR3 region has the DNA TGTGCCAGCAGCTTACCGGGACTAGCGGGGGTCACAGATACGCAGTATTTT.

The rearrangement joins TRBV5-1 to TRBJ1-1; 8 bases line up with TRBD1. The CDR3 length is 15 residues. After removal of 1 base from V and 6 bases from J, the junction contained 8 bases not matched to a gene. The germline V gene encodes CDR1 SGHRS and CDR2 YFSETQ. For the CDR3, the DNA is TGCGCCAGCAGCTTGCCCCTGACAGGGGACCCTGAAGCTTTCTTT. Amino acids: CASSLPLTGDPEAFF.

The chain recombines TRBV5-1 with TRBJ2-5; 9 positions agree with TRBD2. The CDR3 consists of 16 residues. The ends lost 3 bases at V and 3 bases at J; junction bases unmatched: 9. CDR1 and CDR2 (germline): SGHRS, YFSETQ. CDR3 amino acids: CASSSGGTSRKETQYF. The CDR3 DNA follows: TGCGCCAGCAGCTCGGGAGGGACTAGCAGAAAAGAGACCCAGTACTTC.

Remarks on this clone: Sequence at one end of the junction differs from germline and may be a read error. This chain uses TRBV6-1 with TRBJ1-1; D unresolved. Germline V CDR1 and CDR2: MNHNS, SASEGT. The CDR3 spans 14 residues. CDR3 residues: CASCDTGMNTEAFF. For the CDR3, the DNA is TGTGCCAGCTGTGACACTGGTATGAACACTGAAGCTTTCTTT.

This sequence joins TRBV20-1 and TRBJ2-3; 11 bases are a match to TRBD2. The CDR3 is made up of 14 amino acids. CDR1 is DFQATT, CDR2 SNEGSKA, per germline (reference sequence). With 3 bases clipped from V and 7 bases from J, the junction kept 6 bases outside the gene matches. The CDR3 nucleotides read TGCAGTGCTAGTTTAGCGGGGGGGTCAAATACGCAGTATTTT. This codes for CSASLAGGSNTQYF.

This clone was detected a few times. V and J are TRBV5-8 and TRBJ2-1, with D maybe TRBD2 (5 bases). Germline values: CDR1 SGHTS, CDR2 YDEGEE. V lost 4 bases, J lost 0 bases, and 8 bases lay in between. This CDR3 contains 14 residues. CDR3 protein: CASSGGRSYNEQFF. In DNA form, the CDR3 reads TGTGCCAGCAGCGGAGGCCGCTCCTACAATGAGCAGTTCTTC. Using reference TRBV5-8 and TRBJ2-1 for the parts outside the CDR3, the full variable domain is EAGVTQSPTHLIKTRGQQATLRCSPISGHTSVYWYQQALGLGLQFLLWYDEGEERNRGNFPPRFSGRQFPNYSSELNVNALELEDSALYLCASSGGRSYNEQFFGPGTRLTVL.

The genes are TRBV3-1 (or the pseudogene TRBV3-2) and TRBJ1-2; D is possibly TRBD1 (5 bases). Germline CDR1 is LGHDT and CDR2 is YNNKEL (reference sequence). V dropped 1 base and J dropped 7 bases, with 13 bases sitting between them. CDR3 length: 14 amino acids. CDR3 region: CASSQGGRVFGYTF. The CDR3 bases are TGTGCCAGCAGCCAAGGGGGCAGGGTATTTGGCTACACCTTC.

The J gene is TRBJ1-2, the V gene TRBV6-1, with D possibly TRBD1 on 6 matching bases. Deletions cut 2 bases from V and 5 bases from J, with 18 bases between. CDR3 length equals 16 residues. Looked up from germline, CDR1 is MNHNS and CDR2 is SASEGT. The CDR3 bases are TGTGCCAGCAGTGAATTAGGTGGACAGAGAGCTTATGGCTACACCTTC. This sequence encodes CASSELGGQRAYGYTF.

J is TRBJ2-1 and V is TRBV2, with TRBD1 as a possible D gene (5 bases). V lost 6 bases and J lost 4, with 10 bases in between. Germline loops: CDR1 SNHLY, CDR2 FYNNEI. CDR3 size: 13 residues. The CDR3 region has the DNA TGTGCCAGCAGGGCCAGGGCGTACAATGAGCAGTTCTTC. Amino acids: CASRARAYNEQFF.

The table lists this clone with a count of one. The rearrangement uses TRBV12-3 or TRBV12-4 and TRBJ2-5; TRBD2 matches 9 bases. The CDR3 consists of 13 residues. V lost 6 bases, J lost 3 bases, and 2 bases stayed unmatched. The CDR3 loop reads CASSLAGKETQYF. DNA of the CDR3: TGTGCCAGCAGCCTAGCGGGGAAAGAGACCCAGTACTTC.

V and J are TRBV7-6 and TRBJ2-3; D is perhaps TRBD2 (5 bases). Trimming left V 1 base short and J 3 bases short, with 11 bases between. The length of the CDR3 is 15 residues. CDR1 and CDR2 from the germline V gene are SGHVS and FNYEAQ. The CDR3 region has the DNA TGTGCCAGCAGCTTAGGTGGGAGTGGGACAGATACGCAGTATTTT. Residues: CASSLGGSGTDTQYF.

This clone appeared a few times. For the CDR3, the DNA is TGTGCCAGTAGTCCTGGGACAGGCGGTAGGACTGAAGCTTTCTTT. Translation: CASSPGTGGRTEAFF. This chain connects TRBV19 to TRBJ1-1; 8 bases are shared with TRBD1. The ends lost 5 bases at V and 5 bases at J; junction bases unmatched: 10. The CDR3 consists of 15 residues. Germline V gives CDR1 LNHDA, CDR2 SQIVND (reference sequence).

This clone has just one count. The chain carries TRBV12-3 or TRBV12-4 and TRBJ1-2; TRBD1 is a possible D gene (5 bases). CDR3 length: 11 amino acids. V lost 6 bases to trimming and J lost 4 bases, with 6 bases between them. DNA of the CDR3: TGTGCCAGCAGACAGGCCTATGGCTACACCTTC. The encoded protein is CASRQAYGYTF.